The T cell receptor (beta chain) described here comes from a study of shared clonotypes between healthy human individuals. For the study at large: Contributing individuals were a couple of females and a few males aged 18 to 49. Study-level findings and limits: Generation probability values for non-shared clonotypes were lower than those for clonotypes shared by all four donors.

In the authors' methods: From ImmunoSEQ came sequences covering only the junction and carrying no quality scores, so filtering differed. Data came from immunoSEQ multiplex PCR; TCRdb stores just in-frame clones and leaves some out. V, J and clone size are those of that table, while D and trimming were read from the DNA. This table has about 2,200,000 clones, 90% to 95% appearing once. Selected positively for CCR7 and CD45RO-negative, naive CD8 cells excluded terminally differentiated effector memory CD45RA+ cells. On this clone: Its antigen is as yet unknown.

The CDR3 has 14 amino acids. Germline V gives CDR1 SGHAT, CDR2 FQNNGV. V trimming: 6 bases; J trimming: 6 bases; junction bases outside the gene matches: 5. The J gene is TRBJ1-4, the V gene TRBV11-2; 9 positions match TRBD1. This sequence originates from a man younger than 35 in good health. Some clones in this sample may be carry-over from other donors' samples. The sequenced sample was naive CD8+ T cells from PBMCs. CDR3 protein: CASRNRGLDEKLFF. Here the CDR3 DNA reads TGTGCCAGCAGAAACAGGGGGCTGGATGAAAAACTGTTTTTT.